These 8 T cell receptor beta chains were all obtained from the same sample, sequenced in a study of blood T cells in healthy people across ages. The authors ran a second PCR of 7 to 11 cycles using a sample-barcoded 5' primer and a J-beta primer mix. TCRdb reprocessed the 5' RACE reads via MiXCR and lists one record per CDR3 protein. The table records under 1,000,000 distinct CDR3 sequences, 35% to 40% of them present only once. Sample: blood. The receptors derive from a man between 18 and 29 years old in good health.

In this sample, this clonotype turned up a few times. The chain links TRBV10-3 to TRBJ1-6; 7 nucleotides match TRBD1. Germline assignment: CDR1 ENHRY and CDR2 SYGVKD. The CDR3 sequence is 13 residues long. Trimming at V came to 4 bases and at J to 9 bases, leaving 3 bases not matched to a gene. The CDR3 DNA sequence: TGTGCCATCAGTGGGGACAGAACTTCACCCCTCCACTTT. This gives the protein CAISGDRTSPLHF.

This clonotype was detected only a few times. This chain links TRBV5-4 with TRBJ2-1; D may be TRBD1 (6 bases). Per germline, CDR1 SGHNT and CDR2 YYREEE (reference sequence). The CDR3 totals 15 residues. V shed 4 bases and J shed 4 bases, with 15 bases lying between them. Here the CDR3 reads CASSRDTLEYNEQFF. CDR3 nucleotides: TGTGCCAGCAGCCGGGACACTTTAGAATACAATGAGCAGTTCTTC.

This clonotype was recorded at least ten times. The J gene is TRBJ1-2, the V gene TRBV12-3 or TRBV12-4, with a weak D call TRBD1 (6 bases). Trimming cost V 6 bases and J 5 bases, with 19 bases left between them. This CDR3 contains 15 residues. Here the CDR3 DNA reads TGTGCCAGCAGCGCCCCAGGGGTCGAGGGTTATGGCTACACCTTC. It yields the protein CASSAPGVEGYGYTF.

The gene calls are TRBV7-2 and TRBJ1-1; possibly TRBD1 for D (5 bases). CDR1 SGHTA and CDR2 FQGNSA come from the germline V gene. This CDR3 has 14 amino acids. V lost 5 bases and J lost 5, with 15 bases in between. The CDR3: CASSPRRGKTEAFF. CDR3 bases: TGTGCCAGCAGCCCTCGGCGGGGGAAAACTGAAGCTTTCTTT.

This clonotype came up a few times. V gene TRBV6-5 combines with J gene TRBJ2-5; D is uncertain. Per the germline V gene, CDR1 is MNHEY and CDR2 is SVGAGI. The CDR3 runs to 15 residues. Trimming cost V 0 bases and J 4 bases, with 12 bases left between them. This CDR3 is CASSYSPSEIETQYF. CDR3 DNA sequence: TGTGCCAGCAGTTACTCTCCCAGCGAGATAGAGACCCAGTACTTC.

Turning to this clonotype: At one of its ends the junction is not consistent with the germline gene, which may arise from a read error. V usage is TRBV5-1 and J usage is TRBJ1-2; D is perhaps TRBD1 (5 bases). This CDR3 contains 14 residues. CDR1 is SGHRS, CDR2 YFSETQ, per germline. This CDR3 reads CAGSRSTDNYGYTF. The CDR3 DNA follows: TGCGCCGGCAGCCGTTCGACAGATAACTATGGCTACACCTTC.

The chain joins TRBV6-2 or TRBV6-3 to TRBJ1-1; TRBD1 matches 7 bases. The CDR3 length is 17 residues. Germline loops: CDR1 MNHEY, CDR2 SVGEGT. The trim removed 2 bases at V and 3 bases at J, leaving 12 bases unmatched. This CDR3 reads CASSYTPDRERDTEAFF. DNA for the CDR3: TGTGCCAGCAGTTACACGCCCGACAGGGAACGGGACACTGAAGCTTTCTTT.

This chain links TRBV9 with TRBJ2-3; 9 bases line up with TRBD1. The CDR3 is 13 amino acids. The germline CDR1 and CDR2 sequences are SGDLS and YYNGEE. After removal of 0 bases from V and 10 bases from J, the junction contained 3 bases not matched to a gene. CDR3 in amino acids: CASSVDGTGSQYF. DNA of the CDR3: TGTGCCAGCAGCGTAGACGGGACAGGGTCGCAGTATTTT. Complete variable domain (other parts from reference TRBV9 and TRBJ2-3): DSGVTQTPKHLITATGQRVTLRCSPRSGDLSVYWYQQSLDQGLQFLIQYYNGEERAKGNILERFSAQQFPDLHSELNLSSLELGDSALYFCASSVDGTGSQYFGPGTRLTVL.